These 4 T cell receptor beta chains originate from one sample sequenced in a study of CD8+ T cells in alopecia areata. Treatment here: oral pan-JAK inhibitor, 5-10 mg twice daily. Following extraction, RNA underwent reverse transcription to cDNA, which served as the sequencing template. Profiling relied on immunoSEQ multiplex PCR, and the TCRdb table lists in-frame clones only, not all of them. Of a few hundred thousand clones in the sample, just over 65% were seen once. The source was CD4+ T cells sorted from blood, collected at week 44, from a patient treated with tofacitinib. Every receptor here comes from a human donor with alopecia areata.

The J gene is TRBJ2-3, the V gene TRBV7-2; 14 bases fit TRBD2. J gave up 0 bases and V 4 bases, and 9 bases lay outside the gene matches. CDR3 length: 19 residues. CDR1 is SGHTA and CDR2 is FQGNSA in the germline V gene. The CDR3 region has the DNA TGTGCCAGCAGCTACACCGGGACTAGCGGGGGATATAGCACAGATACGCAGTATTTT. Translation gives CASSYTGTSGGYSTDTQYF.

This clone was counted between two and nine times. The J gene is TRBJ1-1, the V gene TRBV29-1; no clear D. Trimming took 3 bases from V and 3 from J, leaving 11 bases between them. Germline V gene sequence: CDR1 SQVTM, CDR2 ANQGSEA. The CDR3 totals 13 residues. DNA for the CDR3: TGCAGCGTTGACCCTGAGTACGACACTGAAGCTTTCTTT. This sequence encodes CSVDPEYDTEAFF.

The V call is TRBV30, the J call TRBJ2-5; TRBD2 matches 15 bases. The V gene's germline CDR1 is GTSNPN and CDR2 SVGIG (reference sequence). Trimming took 2 bases from V and 5 from J; bases not matched to a gene: 3. This CDR3 region has 15 residues. The CDR3, as DNA: TGTGCCTGGAGTCCAGGGACTAGCGGGGGGGAGACCCAGTACTTC. Its protein product is CAWSPGTSGGETQYF. The whole variable domain, filled in from reference TRBV30 and TRBJ2-5, reads SQTIHQWPATLVQPVGSPLSLECTVEGTSNPNLYWYRQAAGRGLQLLFYSVGIGQISSEVPQNLSASRPQDRQFILSSKKLLLSDSGFYLCAWSPGTSGGETQYFGPGTRLLVL.

This rearrangement joins TRBV18 to TRBJ2-5; D not certain. This CDR3 is built from 12 residues. CDR1 is KGHSH, CDR2 LQKENI, per germline. V was cut by 4 bases and J by 1 base, with 4 bases left in between. Here the CDR3 DNA reads TGTGCCAGCTCACGCTCCCAAGAGACCCAGTACTTC. It encodes CASSRSQETQYF.